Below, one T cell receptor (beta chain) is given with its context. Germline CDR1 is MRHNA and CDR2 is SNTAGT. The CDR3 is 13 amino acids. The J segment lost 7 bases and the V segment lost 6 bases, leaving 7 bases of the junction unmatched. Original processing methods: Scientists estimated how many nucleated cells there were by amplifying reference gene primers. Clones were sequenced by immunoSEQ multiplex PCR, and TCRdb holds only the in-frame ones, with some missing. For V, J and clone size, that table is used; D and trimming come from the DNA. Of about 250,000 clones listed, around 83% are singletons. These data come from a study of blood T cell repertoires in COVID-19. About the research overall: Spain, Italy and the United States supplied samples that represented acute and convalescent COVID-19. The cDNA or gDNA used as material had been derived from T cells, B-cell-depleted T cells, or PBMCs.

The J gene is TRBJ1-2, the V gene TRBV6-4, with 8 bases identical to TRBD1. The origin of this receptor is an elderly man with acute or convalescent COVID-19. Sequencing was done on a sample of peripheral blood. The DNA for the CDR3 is TGTGCCAGCAGCGCAACAGGGGGGGGTGGCTACACCTTC. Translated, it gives CASSATGGGGYTF.